This TCR beta chain was found in a study of shared clonotypes between healthy human individuals. For the study at large: The cohort had a couple of women and three men, ages 18 to 49. Study-level findings and limits: Sharing across several donors was seen in roughly 5% of naive CD4 clonotypes.

The CDR3 runs to 11 residues. V was pared by 5 bases and J by 9 bases, with 8 bases between. Germline CDR1 reads SEHNR; CDR2 reads FQNEAQ (reference sequence). Naive CD8 isolation took CD45RO-negative cells positively selected for CCR7 and excluded terminally differentiated effector memory CD45RA+ cells. Here immunoSEQ multiplex PCR was the method, and the copy in TCRdb shows in-frame clones only, minus some. This table has about 800,000 clones, around 96% appearing once. Concerning this clone itself: Its antigen is as yet unknown.

The source material was naive CD8+ T cells sorted from blood. The chain has TRBV7-9 and TRBJ2-1; D unresolved. The receptor was derived from a man aged 25 to 40 in good health. CDR3 sequence (DNA): TGTGCCAGCAGCGAGACCCCTGAGCAGTTCTTC. Translation gives CASSETPEQFF.